This TCR beta chain was captured by sequencing in a study of blood T cells in healthy people across ages. A second PCR, run for roughly 7 to 12 cycles, used a sample-barcoded 5' primer plus a J-beta primer mix. TCRdb reanalysed the 5' RACE reads using MiXCR and keeps one entry per CDR3 protein. The sample includes about 600,000 distinct CDR3 sequences, more than 45% of them seen just once. The length of the CDR3 is 15 residues. Looked up from germline, CDR1 is DFQATT and CDR2 is SNEGSKA (reference sequence). V shed 1 base and J 7 bases; nucleotides not matched to a gene: 8. The clonotype comes from an elderly man in good health. Sequencing input: blood. The J gene is TRBJ2-1, the V gene TRBV20-1, with 9 bases that match TRBD2. CDR3 loop: CSARGDSGSVNEQFF. The CDR3, as DNA: TGCAGTGCTAGAGGGGATAGCGGGAGTGTAAATGAGCAGTTCTTC.